This TCR beta chain was identified in a study of cytomegalovirus exposure and HLA in healthy donors. At the level of the study: The Caucasian-associated ancestry cluster held 65% to 85% of around 380 genotyped donors. Overall study results and limits: Later analysis suggested most CMV-associated TCR beta chains were HLA-restricted. Immune exposure information comprised only CMV serostatus. Some segments of the V type, notably TRBV6-2 and TRBV6-3, were excluded as indistinguishable.

Per the germline V gene, CDR1 is SEHNR and CDR2 is FQNEAQ (reference sequence). This CDR3 is built from 13 residues. V dropped 2 bases and J dropped 3 bases, with 7 bases sitting between them. For this clone: Its antigen is unknown.

The primer mix had 60 Vbeta and 13 Jbeta primers. Measured with immunoSEQ multiplex PCR; TCRdb has only the in-frame clones, and not every one. The table records about 140,000 clones, roughly 80% of them present only once. The source material was PBMCs. The chain couples TRBV7-9 to TRBJ1-1; no firm D call. The receptor comes from a man younger than 35 in good health and CMV-seronegative. The CDR3 is CASSLMEDTEAFF. In DNA form, the CDR3 reads TGTGCCAGCAGCTTAATGGAGGACACTGAAGCTTTCTTT.